Listed below are T cell receptor beta chains from one sample, sequenced in a study of blood T cell repertoires in COVID-19. Sequencing used immunoSEQ multiplex PCR; TCRdb keeps in-frame clones, though not all of them. The data hold fewer than 200,000 clones, with roughly 80% observed a single time. Sequencing was performed on PBMCs or T cells enriched from blood (not recorded which). The receptors stem from a woman in her 40s with acute COVID-19. The CDR3 runs from the conserved cysteine through the conserved F or W. Each record gives: V gene, D gene, clone size, J gene, CDR3 DNA, CDR3 protein. The D gene is left open where the match is weak. Size tells how often a clone was seen (once, few, many) or the class of an expanded clone, and some rows leave it out.

V gene: TRBV7-9; D gene: -; clone size: -; J gene: TRBJ1-6; CDR3 DNA: TGTGCCAGCAGCCAGACGGGACTCTATAATTCACCCCTCCACTTT; CDR3 protein: CASSQTGLYNSPLHF
V gene: TRBV2; D gene: TRBD1; clone size: -; J gene: TRBJ1-2; CDR3 DNA: TGTGCCAGCAGTAGACAGGGGGGCGGCTACACCTTC; CDR3 protein: CASSRQGGGYTF
V gene: TRBV5-1; D gene: TRBD1; clone size: -; J gene: TRBJ1-2; CDR3 DNA: TGCGCCAGCAGCCATGACAGGGGAGATGGCTACACCTTC; CDR3 protein: CASSHDRGDGYTF
V gene: TRBV5-1; D gene: TRBD2; clone size: -; J gene: TRBJ2-1; CDR3 DNA: TGCGCCAGCAGGATAGGCGGGAGTTACGGCGATGAGCAGTTCTTC; CDR3 protein: CASRIGGSYGDEQFF
V gene: TRBV9; D gene: TRBD2; clone size: -; J gene: TRBJ2-1; CDR3 DNA: TGTGCCAGCAGCCCTCCGGGACTAGGGTCCAATGAGCAGTTCTTC; CDR3 protein: CASSPPGLGSNEQFF
V gene: TRBV5-1; D gene: -; clone size: -; J gene: TRBJ2-2; CDR3 DNA: TGCGCCAGCAGTGGCCACGGGGAGCTGTTTTTT; CDR3 protein: CASSGHGELFF
V gene: TRBV9; D gene: TRBD2; clone size: -; J gene: TRBJ2-5; CDR3 DNA: TGTGCCAGCAGCGTAGTTGCGGGAGTGACGGAGACCCAGTACTTC; CDR3 protein: CASSVVAGVTETQYF
V gene: TRBV5-1; D gene: -; clone size: -; J gene: TRBJ1-1; CDR3 DNA: TGCGCCAGCAGCTTGAACCTAATAAGAGGTGAAGCTTTCTTT; CDR3 protein: CASSLNLIRGEAFF
V gene: TRBV5-6; D gene: TRBD1; clone size: once; J gene: TRBJ1-1; CDR3 DNA: TGTGCCAGCAGCTCGACAGGGGGGAACACTGAAGCTTTCTTT; CDR3 protein: CASSSTGGNTEAFF
V gene: TRBV6-2/TRBV6-3; D gene: TRBD2; clone size: -; J gene: TRBJ2-2; CDR3 DNA: TGTGCCAGCAGTTTAGGCGGGAGAGGCACCGGGGAGCTGTTTTTT; CDR3 protein: CASSLGGRGTGELFF
V gene: TRBV5-1; D gene: -; clone size: -; J gene: TRBJ1-1; CDR3 DNA: TGCGCCAGCAGCGTCCAGGGGACAACCGAAGCTTTCTTT; CDR3 protein: CASSVQGTTEAFF
V gene: TRBV11-2; D gene: -; clone size: -; J gene: TRBJ1-5; CDR3 DNA: TGTGCCAGCAGCCCAGACAGGAATCAGCCCCAGCATTTT; CDR3 protein: CASSPDRNQPQHF
V gene: TRBV15; D gene: TRBD1; clone size: -; J gene: TRBJ2-5; CDR3 DNA: TGTGCCACCAGCAGAATCCCCTCCGGGACAGGACACCTACAAGAGACCCAGTACTTC; CDR3 protein: CATSRIPSGTGHLQETQYF
V gene: TRBV19; D gene: -; clone size: -; J gene: TRBJ1-1; CDR3 DNA: TGTGCCAGTAGGGTTTACTATGAAGCTTTCTTT; CDR3 protein: CASRVYYEAFF
V gene: TRBV9; D gene: TRBD1; clone size: -; J gene: TRBJ2-1; CDR3 DNA: TGTGCCAGCAAAACCGGGACAGGGGGGTTGGATGAGCAGTTCTTC; CDR3 protein: CASKTGTGGLDEQFF
V gene: TRBV15; D gene: -; clone size: once; J gene: TRBJ1-5; CDR3 DNA: TGTGCCACCAGCCCCCGCGGGGGGGTGGGCAATCAGCCCCAGCATTTT; CDR3 protein: CATSPRGGVGNQPQHF
V gene: TRBV10-3; D gene: -; clone size: -; J gene: TRBJ2-7; CDR3 DNA: TGTGCCATCAGTGACGCTAGAAGAACAGGGACCTACGAGCAGTACTTC; CDR3 protein: CAISDARRTGTYEQYF
V gene: TRBV12-3/TRBV12-4; D gene: -; clone size: -; J gene: TRBJ2-1; CDR3 DNA: TGTGCCAGCAGTTTCTCTGGAGATGAGCAGTTCTTC; CDR3 protein: CASSFSGDEQFF
V gene: TRBV7-9; D gene: -; clone size: -; J gene: TRBJ2-1; CDR3 DNA: TGTGCCAGCAGCCCAACGGGGGAAAATTACAATGAGCAGTTCTTC; CDR3 protein: CASSPTGENYNEQFF